A single sample gave rise to the 30 T cell receptor beta chains below, sequenced in a study of T cells in narcolepsy. The assay was immunoSEQ multiplex PCR, and TCRdb's table has in-frame clones only and misses some. The profile shows about 32,000 clones, 70% to 80% of them singletons. The specimen sequenced was CD45RA- memory CD4+ T cells from PBMCs. The source is a human donor with narcolepsy.

The chain uses TRBV12-5 and TRBJ1-5, with 8 bases fitting TRBD1. Germline assignment: CDR1 LGHNT and CDR2 FRNRAP. CDR3 size: 15 residues. V shed 1 base and J 7 bases; nucleotides not matched to a gene: 6. The CDR3 reads CASGLGDRGEQPQHF. CDR3 coding DNA: TGTGCTAGTGGTTTGGGCGACAGGGGAGAGCAGCCCCAGCATTTT. Full variable domain (outside the CDR3, taken from reference TRBV12-5 and TRBJ1-5): DARVTQTPRHKVTEMGQEVTMRCQPILGHNTVFWYRQTMMQGLELLAYFRNRAPLDDSGMPKDRFSAEMPDATLATLKIQPSEPRDSAVYFCASGLGDRGEQPQHFGDGTRLSIL.

The CDR3 DNA reads as TGTGCCAGCAGCGGGGGGACGGATCGCACAGATACGCAGTATTTT. It specifies CASSGGTDRTDTQYF. The rearrangement uses TRBV7-9 and TRBJ2-3, with D maybe TRBD2 (6 bases). The CDR3 loop spans 15 amino acids. Germline V gene data show CDR1 as SEHNR and CDR2 as FQNEAQ (reference sequence). The V gene lost 5 bases and the J gene lost 1 base, with 13 bases spanning the gap. The whole variable domain, remainder taken from reference TRBV7-9 and TRBJ2-3, is DTGVSQNPRHKITKRGQNVTFRCDPISEHNRLYWYRQTLGQGPEFLTYFQNEAQLEKSRLLSDRFSAERPKGSFSTLEIQRTEQGDSAMYLCASSGGTDRTDTQYFGPGTRLTVL.

The chain has TRBV7-2 and TRBJ2-1; tentative D call: TRBD2 (5 bases). V dropped 5 bases and J dropped 1 base, with 15 bases sitting between them. Germline V lookup: CDR1 SGHTA, CDR2 FQGNSA. The length of the CDR3 is 16 residues. CDR3 in DNA: TGTGCCAGCAGCGCGCCTGGAGGCGGGTCCTACAATGAGCAGTTCTTC. This codes for CASSAPGGGSYNEQFF.

The chain couples TRBV7-6 to TRBJ2-2, with 14 nucleotides matching TRBD2. The V and J ends lost 4 bases and 4 bases, in that order; junction bases with no gene match: 5. CDR1 SGHVS and CDR2 FNYEAQ come from the germline V gene. The CDR3 length is 17 residues. Here the CDR3 reads CASSSGLAGVFTGELFF. DNA of the CDR3: TGTGCCAGCAGCTCGGGACTAGCGGGAGTTTTCACCGGGGAGCTGTTTTTT.

This clone was seen more than once but under ten times. The chain uses TRBV28 and TRBJ1-1; D is unresolved. V was clipped by 3 bases and J by 10 bases, with 9 bases between them. The CDR3 length is 11 residues. CDR1 MDHEN and CDR2 SYDVKM come from the germline V gene. In DNA form, the CDR3 reads TGTGCCAGCAGTTTGCTAGGCCGAGCTTTCTTT. This sequence encodes CASSLLGRAFF. The full variable domain, rest sourced from reference TRBV28 and TRBJ1-1, is DVKVTQSSRYLVKRTGEKVFLECVQDMDHENMFWYRQDPGLGLRLIYFSYDVKMKEKGDIPEGYSVSREKKERFSLILESASTNQTSMYLCASSLLGRAFFGQGTRLTVV.

In this sample, this clone turned up a few times. V and J are TRBV6-5 and TRBJ2-2; D is uncertain. Trimming removed 7 bases at V and 0 bases at J, with 9 bases between. This CDR3 is built from 14 residues. CDR1 and CDR2 (germline): MNHEY, SVGAGI. The CDR3 protein is CASTRLTNTGELFF. The CDR3 DNA sequence: TGTGCCAGCACTCGGCTGACGAACACCGGGGAGCTGTTTTTT.

The rearrangement links TRBV19 to TRBJ1-5, with D unresolved. Germline-derived CDR1 and CDR2 are LNHDA and SQIVND (reference sequence). The CDR3 consists of 13 residues. Trimming removed 3 bases at V and 3 bases at J, with 6 bases between. Here the CDR3 reads CASSMEYNQPQHF. CDR3 DNA: TGTGCCAGTAGTATGGAGTACAATCAGCCCCAGCATTTT. The whole variable domain, filled in from reference TRBV19 and TRBJ1-5, reads DGGITQSPKYLFRKEGQNVTLSCEQNLNHDAMYWYRQDPGQGLRLIYYSQIVNDFQKGDIAEGYSVSREKKESFPLTVTSAQKNPTAFYLCASSMEYNQPQHFGDGTRLSIL.

This chain uses TRBV5-4 with TRBJ1-5, with D possibly TRBD1 on 5 matching bases. The germline CDR1 and CDR2 sequences are SGHNT and YYREEE (reference sequence). The V end lost 5 bases, the J end lost 5 bases, and 11 bases lay between the germline ends. The CDR3 contains 13 residues. Here the CDR3 DNA reads TGTGCCAGCAGGTCGGACATTGATCAGCCCCAGCATTTT. Its translation is CASRSDIDQPQHF.

The chain combines TRBV7-7 with TRBJ2-5; TRBD1 might be the D (6 bases). The end of the DNA fits TRBJ2-7 better, so the J call may be wrong. CDR3 size: 14 residues. Germline lookup yields CDR1 SSHAT and CDR2 FNYEAQ (reference sequence). CDR3 sequence: CASSPGALEGEQYF. The CDR3 nucleotides are TGTGCCAGCAGCCCAGGGGCTTTGGAAGGCGAGCAGTACTTC.

V gene TRBV6-5 combines with J gene TRBJ2-1; D could derive from TRBD1 or TRBD2 (5 bases each). CDR3 length: 13 amino acids. V lost 7 bases to trimming and J lost 5 bases, with 12 bases between them. Per germline, CDR1 MNHEY and CDR2 SVGAGI. This CDR3 is CASTQWGNNEQFF. CDR3 nucleotides: TGTGCCAGCACCCAATGGGGGAACAATGAGCAGTTCTTC.

This clone was observed a few times. CDR3: CSAGTGLDTEAFF. Here the CDR3 DNA reads TGCAGCGCTGGGACAGGGCTAGACACTGAAGCTTTCTTT. This rearrangement joins TRBV29-1 to TRBJ1-1, with 9 bases lining up with TRBD1. The germline V gene has CDR1 SQVTM and CDR2 ANQGSEA. This CDR3 contains 13 residues. V dropped 7 bases and J dropped 3; count of bases not matched to a gene: 6.

The chain's CDR3 is CASSLAQSGSVSGNTIYF. The CDR3, as DNA: TGTGCCAGCAGCTTAGCCCAGTCCGGGTCCGTCTCTGGAAACACCATATATTTT. The chain uses TRBV7-6 and TRBJ1-3; D is unclear. The CDR3 runs to 18 residues. CDR1 is SGHVS and CDR2 is FNYEAQ in the germline V gene. The ends were cut back, 0 bases at V and 0 bases at J, with 15 bases in the middle.

V is TRBV14 and J is TRBJ2-1; 8 bases are a match to TRBD2. The CDR3 is made up of 14 amino acids. CDR1 and CDR2 from the germline V gene are SGHDN and FVKESK. V lost 5 bases, J lost 9 bases, and 9 bases stayed unmatched. CDR3: CASSKVSGLVEQFF. The CDR3, as DNA: TGTGCCAGCAGCAAAGTGTCGGGACTAGTTGAGCAGTTCTTC. The whole variable domain, remainder taken from reference TRBV14 and TRBJ2-1, is EAGVTQFPSHSVIEKGQTVTLRCDPISGHDNLYWYRRVMGKEIKFLLHFVKESKQDESGMPNNRFLAERTGGTYSTLKVQPAELEDSGVYFCASSKVSGLVEQFFGPGTRLTVL.

V usage is TRBV6-6 and J usage is TRBJ2-5; D not resolved. Germline loops: CDR1 MNHNY, CDR2 SVGAGI (reference sequence). This CDR3 is built from 13 residues. Trimming left V 6 bases short and J 5 bases short, with 13 bases between. The CDR3 sequence is CASSSGSEETQYF. CDR3 nucleotides: TGTGCCAGCAGCTCCGGTTCAGAGGAGACCCAGTACTTC.

The rearrangement joins TRBV28 to TRBJ1-5; TRBD1 matches 7 bases. The CDR3 is 14 amino acids. Losses at the gene ends were 3 bases for V and 5 bases for J; bases not matched to a gene: 4. Germline V gene sequence: CDR1 MDHEN, CDR2 SYDVKM. CDR3 bases: TGTGCCAGCAGTTTCCCGGACAGGTATCAGCCCCAGCATTTT. This encodes CASSFPDRYQPQHF.

This rearrangement joins TRBV29-1 to TRBJ2-7; TRBD1 aligns across 10 bases. The CDR3 is 13 residues long. Germline assignment: CDR1 SQVTM and CDR2 ANQGSEA. With 7 bases clipped from V and 2 bases from J, the junction kept 5 bases outside the gene matches. The CDR3 sequence: CSGLGQGAYEQYF. The CDR3 DNA reads TGCAGCGGACTCGGACAGGGGGCCTACGAGCAGTACTTC.

The chain is built from TRBV7-8 and TRBJ1-2; 7 nucleotides agree with TRBD1. Germline values: CDR1 SGHVS, CDR2 FQNEAQ. This CDR3 comprises 15 residues. Germline trimming cut 3 bases from V and 0 bases from J; bases unmatched to any gene: 4. The CDR3: CASSLGQSPNYGYTF. The CDR3 nucleotides are TGTGCCAGCAGCTTGGGACAGAGTCCTAACTATGGCTACACCTTC.

This clone has only one observation. The V gene is TRBV6-5, the J gene TRBJ2-3; D not certain. CDR1 is MNHEY and CDR2 is SVGAGI in the germline V gene. CDR3 size: 11 residues. The V and J ends lost 7 bases and 6 bases respectively, with 8 bases between them. The CDR3 loop is CASTDMDTQYF. The CDR3 region has the DNA TGTGCCAGCACCGACATGGATACGCAGTATTTT.

This clone was seen once. This rearrangement joins TRBV19 to TRBJ2-5; 7 positions agree with TRBD1. This CDR3 region has 15 residues. The germline V gene has CDR1 LNHDA and CDR2 SQIVND (reference sequence). Trimming removed 7 bases from V and 5 bases from J; junction bases left unmatched: 13. The CDR3 DNA sequence: TGTGCCAGTACCCCATTTGGGCAGGGGGAGGAGACCCAGTACTTC. This translates into CASTPFGQGEETQYF.

This chain uses TRBV5-6 with TRBJ1-2, with D uncertain. The CDR3 is 15 residues long. Germline V gene sequence: CDR1 SGHDT, CDR2 YYEEEE. The germline V and J ends were trimmed by 4 bases and 7 bases, with 20 bases remaining between them. For the CDR3, the DNA is TGTGCCAGCAGCGGGCGAACGAAGGTGGGTGGTGGCTACACCTTC. It specifies CASSGRTKVGGGYTF.

V usage is TRBV28 and J usage is TRBJ2-4; 12 positions agree with TRBD2. This CDR3 comprises 14 residues. J was trimmed by 6 bases and V by 6 bases; bases with no gene match: 3. Germline loops: CDR1 MDHEN, CDR2 SYDVKM. DNA of the CDR3: TGTGCCAGCAGCCTGACTAGCGGGAGAAACATTCAGTACTTC. It translates to CASSLTSGRNIQYF.

The chain has TRBV15 and TRBJ2-3, with TRBD1 as a possible D gene (5 bases). The germline V gene encodes CDR1 LNHNV and CDR2 YYDKDF (reference sequence). CDR3 length: 15 amino acids. Deletions cut 0 bases from V and 2 bases from J, with 9 bases between. The CDR3: CATSREGQFTDTQYF. The CDR3 nucleotides read TGTGCCACCAGCAGAGAGGGGCAGTTCACAGATACGCAGTATTTT. The full variable domain, rest sourced from reference TRBV15 and TRBJ2-3, is DAMVIQNPRYQVTQFGKPVTLSCSQTLNHNVMYWYQQKSSQAPKLLFHYYDKDFNNEADTPDNFQSRRPNTSFCFLDIRSPGLGDTAMYLCATSREGQFTDTQYFGPGTRLTVL.

This clone was detected a few times. The DNA for the CDR3 is TGTGCCAGCAGCCCGGACCCTACTAGCGCGGCCTACGAGCAGTACTTC. Protein sequence: CASSPDPTSAAYEQYF. The genes are TRBV9 and TRBJ2-7; the match to TRBD2 covers 7 bases. Germline CDR1 SGDLS, CDR2 YYNGEE. V lost 4 bases and J lost 2; bases outside the gene matches: 12. The CDR3 has 16 residues.

This chain connects TRBV6-5 to TRBJ2-7, with 11 bases matching TRBD2. The CDR3 totals 14 residues. Unmatched junction bases numbered 5, after V lost 8 bases and J lost 2 bases. Per the germline V gene, CDR1 is MNHEY and CDR2 is SVGAGI. The CDR3 nucleotides read TGTGCCAGCCCTAAGACTAGCGGGACCTACGAGCAGTACTTC. This encodes CASPKTSGTYEQYF.

The CDR3 is CASSLDRGGSFLPDTQYF. The CDR3 DNA follows: TGCGCCAGCAGCTTGGATCGGGGCGGGTCCTTCCTCCCAGATACGCAGTATTTT. The chain recombines TRBV5-1 with TRBJ2-3; D is perhaps TRBD1 or TRBD2 (5 bases each). Trimming pared 0 bases from V and 4 bases from J, leaving 21 bases between. Germline assignment: CDR1 SGHRS and CDR2 YFSETQ. This CDR3 is 18 amino acids long.

V usage is TRBV11-3 and J usage is TRBJ2-7; possible D gene TRBD1, 7 bases. This CDR3 comprises 13 residues. Trimming took 5 bases from V and 2 from J, leaving 10 bases between them. Germline V lookup: CDR1 SGHNT, CDR2 YENEEA. The chain's CDR3 is CASSGGTAYEQYF. CDR3 sequence (DNA): TGTGCCAGCAGCGGGGGGACAGCCTACGAGCAGTACTTC.

The rearrangement joins TRBV6-5 to TRBJ2-1; no clear D. The V and J ends lost 5 bases and 7 bases respectively, with 12 bases between them. The CDR3 is 13 amino acids. CDR1 is MNHEY and CDR2 is SVGAGI in the germline V gene. CDR3 sequence (DNA): TGTGCCAGCAGTGAAATAGGGTTGAATGAGCAGTTCTTC. It encodes CASSEIGLNEQFF.

As regards this clone: A read error is likely, as this CDR3 ends without the conserved phenylalanine or tryptophan. The gene calls are TRBV28 and TRBJ2-7; no clear D. The CDR3 runs to 11 residues. Trimming stripped 4 bases from V and 3 bases from J, with 4 bases between. Germline lookup yields CDR1 MDHEN and CDR2 SYDVKM. This CDR3 reads CASSWGYEQYL. The CDR3 DNA is TGTGCCAGCAGTTGGGGCTACGAGCAGTACCTC.

The gene calls are TRBV28 and TRBJ2-6, with TRBD2 matching 12 bases. V was clipped by 4 bases and J by 4 bases; unmatched bases: 5. CDR1 is MDHEN, CDR2 SYDVKM, per germline. This CDR3 spans 17 amino acids. Here the CDR3 DNA reads TGTGCCAGCAGTTCTAGCGGGAGGGCCTTAGGGGCCAACGTCCTGACTTTC. Translating it yields CASSSSGRALGANVLTF.

This clone was detected a few times. The chain uses TRBV25-1 and TRBJ1-2; D not resolved. Trimming shortened V by 8 bases and J by 8 bases, and 18 bases separated the two germline ends. Germline loops: CDR1 MGHDK, CDR2 SYGVNS. The CDR3 covers 13 residues. CDR3 sequence reads: CASRLMLTGGYTF. The CDR3 DNA sequence: TGTGCCAGCCGACTAATGCTAACCGGAGGCTACACCTTC.